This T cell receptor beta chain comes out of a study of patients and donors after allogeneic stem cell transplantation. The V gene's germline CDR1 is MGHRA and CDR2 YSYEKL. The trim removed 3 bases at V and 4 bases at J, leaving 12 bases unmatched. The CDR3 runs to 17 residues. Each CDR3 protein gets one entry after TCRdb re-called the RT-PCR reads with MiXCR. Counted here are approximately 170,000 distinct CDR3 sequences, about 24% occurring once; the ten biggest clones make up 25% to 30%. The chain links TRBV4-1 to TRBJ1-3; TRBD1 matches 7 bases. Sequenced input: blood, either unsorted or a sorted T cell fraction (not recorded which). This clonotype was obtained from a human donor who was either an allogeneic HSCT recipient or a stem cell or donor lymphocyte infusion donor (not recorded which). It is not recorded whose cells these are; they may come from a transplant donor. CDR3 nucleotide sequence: TGCGCCAGCAGCCAGCTAGCGTTCGGGACAGCGGGAAACACCATATATTTT. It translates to CASSQLAFGTAGNTIYF.